This T cell receptor (beta chain) came from a study of regulatory T cells in long-lasting Graves disease. From germline, CDR1 is MNHEY and CDR2 SMNVEV (reference sequence). CDR3 length: 15 amino acids. According to the study, TCR beta libraries were built with iRepertoire HTBI primers and CDR3-region Arm-PCR. TCRdb fed the multiplex PCR reads into MiXCR, producing one record per CDR3 protein. Of 400,000 to 500,000 distinct CDR3 sequences in the sample, 12% to 15% were seen once. Time point of the sample: newly diagnosed GD, antithyroid drugs for less than 3 months. After RNA was extracted from PBMCs, the TCR library was made from it. This clonotype was seen ten or more times. A junction boundary mismatches the germline segment, possibly from a read error. This same sample was also taken into another study, of T cells in Graves' hyperthyroidism and ophthalmopathy.

The receptor comes from a woman aged 45-65 years with Graves disease. The starting material was peripheral blood mononuclear cells (PBMCs), obtained at new diagnosis, from a patient treated with antithyroid drugs. J is TRBJ1-4 and V is TRBV27; D not certain. The CDR3 DNA follows: TGTGTCAGCAGTTTGTATCTCGGGGTCTCTGAAAAACTGTTTTTT. It yields the protein CVSSLYLGVSEKLFF.